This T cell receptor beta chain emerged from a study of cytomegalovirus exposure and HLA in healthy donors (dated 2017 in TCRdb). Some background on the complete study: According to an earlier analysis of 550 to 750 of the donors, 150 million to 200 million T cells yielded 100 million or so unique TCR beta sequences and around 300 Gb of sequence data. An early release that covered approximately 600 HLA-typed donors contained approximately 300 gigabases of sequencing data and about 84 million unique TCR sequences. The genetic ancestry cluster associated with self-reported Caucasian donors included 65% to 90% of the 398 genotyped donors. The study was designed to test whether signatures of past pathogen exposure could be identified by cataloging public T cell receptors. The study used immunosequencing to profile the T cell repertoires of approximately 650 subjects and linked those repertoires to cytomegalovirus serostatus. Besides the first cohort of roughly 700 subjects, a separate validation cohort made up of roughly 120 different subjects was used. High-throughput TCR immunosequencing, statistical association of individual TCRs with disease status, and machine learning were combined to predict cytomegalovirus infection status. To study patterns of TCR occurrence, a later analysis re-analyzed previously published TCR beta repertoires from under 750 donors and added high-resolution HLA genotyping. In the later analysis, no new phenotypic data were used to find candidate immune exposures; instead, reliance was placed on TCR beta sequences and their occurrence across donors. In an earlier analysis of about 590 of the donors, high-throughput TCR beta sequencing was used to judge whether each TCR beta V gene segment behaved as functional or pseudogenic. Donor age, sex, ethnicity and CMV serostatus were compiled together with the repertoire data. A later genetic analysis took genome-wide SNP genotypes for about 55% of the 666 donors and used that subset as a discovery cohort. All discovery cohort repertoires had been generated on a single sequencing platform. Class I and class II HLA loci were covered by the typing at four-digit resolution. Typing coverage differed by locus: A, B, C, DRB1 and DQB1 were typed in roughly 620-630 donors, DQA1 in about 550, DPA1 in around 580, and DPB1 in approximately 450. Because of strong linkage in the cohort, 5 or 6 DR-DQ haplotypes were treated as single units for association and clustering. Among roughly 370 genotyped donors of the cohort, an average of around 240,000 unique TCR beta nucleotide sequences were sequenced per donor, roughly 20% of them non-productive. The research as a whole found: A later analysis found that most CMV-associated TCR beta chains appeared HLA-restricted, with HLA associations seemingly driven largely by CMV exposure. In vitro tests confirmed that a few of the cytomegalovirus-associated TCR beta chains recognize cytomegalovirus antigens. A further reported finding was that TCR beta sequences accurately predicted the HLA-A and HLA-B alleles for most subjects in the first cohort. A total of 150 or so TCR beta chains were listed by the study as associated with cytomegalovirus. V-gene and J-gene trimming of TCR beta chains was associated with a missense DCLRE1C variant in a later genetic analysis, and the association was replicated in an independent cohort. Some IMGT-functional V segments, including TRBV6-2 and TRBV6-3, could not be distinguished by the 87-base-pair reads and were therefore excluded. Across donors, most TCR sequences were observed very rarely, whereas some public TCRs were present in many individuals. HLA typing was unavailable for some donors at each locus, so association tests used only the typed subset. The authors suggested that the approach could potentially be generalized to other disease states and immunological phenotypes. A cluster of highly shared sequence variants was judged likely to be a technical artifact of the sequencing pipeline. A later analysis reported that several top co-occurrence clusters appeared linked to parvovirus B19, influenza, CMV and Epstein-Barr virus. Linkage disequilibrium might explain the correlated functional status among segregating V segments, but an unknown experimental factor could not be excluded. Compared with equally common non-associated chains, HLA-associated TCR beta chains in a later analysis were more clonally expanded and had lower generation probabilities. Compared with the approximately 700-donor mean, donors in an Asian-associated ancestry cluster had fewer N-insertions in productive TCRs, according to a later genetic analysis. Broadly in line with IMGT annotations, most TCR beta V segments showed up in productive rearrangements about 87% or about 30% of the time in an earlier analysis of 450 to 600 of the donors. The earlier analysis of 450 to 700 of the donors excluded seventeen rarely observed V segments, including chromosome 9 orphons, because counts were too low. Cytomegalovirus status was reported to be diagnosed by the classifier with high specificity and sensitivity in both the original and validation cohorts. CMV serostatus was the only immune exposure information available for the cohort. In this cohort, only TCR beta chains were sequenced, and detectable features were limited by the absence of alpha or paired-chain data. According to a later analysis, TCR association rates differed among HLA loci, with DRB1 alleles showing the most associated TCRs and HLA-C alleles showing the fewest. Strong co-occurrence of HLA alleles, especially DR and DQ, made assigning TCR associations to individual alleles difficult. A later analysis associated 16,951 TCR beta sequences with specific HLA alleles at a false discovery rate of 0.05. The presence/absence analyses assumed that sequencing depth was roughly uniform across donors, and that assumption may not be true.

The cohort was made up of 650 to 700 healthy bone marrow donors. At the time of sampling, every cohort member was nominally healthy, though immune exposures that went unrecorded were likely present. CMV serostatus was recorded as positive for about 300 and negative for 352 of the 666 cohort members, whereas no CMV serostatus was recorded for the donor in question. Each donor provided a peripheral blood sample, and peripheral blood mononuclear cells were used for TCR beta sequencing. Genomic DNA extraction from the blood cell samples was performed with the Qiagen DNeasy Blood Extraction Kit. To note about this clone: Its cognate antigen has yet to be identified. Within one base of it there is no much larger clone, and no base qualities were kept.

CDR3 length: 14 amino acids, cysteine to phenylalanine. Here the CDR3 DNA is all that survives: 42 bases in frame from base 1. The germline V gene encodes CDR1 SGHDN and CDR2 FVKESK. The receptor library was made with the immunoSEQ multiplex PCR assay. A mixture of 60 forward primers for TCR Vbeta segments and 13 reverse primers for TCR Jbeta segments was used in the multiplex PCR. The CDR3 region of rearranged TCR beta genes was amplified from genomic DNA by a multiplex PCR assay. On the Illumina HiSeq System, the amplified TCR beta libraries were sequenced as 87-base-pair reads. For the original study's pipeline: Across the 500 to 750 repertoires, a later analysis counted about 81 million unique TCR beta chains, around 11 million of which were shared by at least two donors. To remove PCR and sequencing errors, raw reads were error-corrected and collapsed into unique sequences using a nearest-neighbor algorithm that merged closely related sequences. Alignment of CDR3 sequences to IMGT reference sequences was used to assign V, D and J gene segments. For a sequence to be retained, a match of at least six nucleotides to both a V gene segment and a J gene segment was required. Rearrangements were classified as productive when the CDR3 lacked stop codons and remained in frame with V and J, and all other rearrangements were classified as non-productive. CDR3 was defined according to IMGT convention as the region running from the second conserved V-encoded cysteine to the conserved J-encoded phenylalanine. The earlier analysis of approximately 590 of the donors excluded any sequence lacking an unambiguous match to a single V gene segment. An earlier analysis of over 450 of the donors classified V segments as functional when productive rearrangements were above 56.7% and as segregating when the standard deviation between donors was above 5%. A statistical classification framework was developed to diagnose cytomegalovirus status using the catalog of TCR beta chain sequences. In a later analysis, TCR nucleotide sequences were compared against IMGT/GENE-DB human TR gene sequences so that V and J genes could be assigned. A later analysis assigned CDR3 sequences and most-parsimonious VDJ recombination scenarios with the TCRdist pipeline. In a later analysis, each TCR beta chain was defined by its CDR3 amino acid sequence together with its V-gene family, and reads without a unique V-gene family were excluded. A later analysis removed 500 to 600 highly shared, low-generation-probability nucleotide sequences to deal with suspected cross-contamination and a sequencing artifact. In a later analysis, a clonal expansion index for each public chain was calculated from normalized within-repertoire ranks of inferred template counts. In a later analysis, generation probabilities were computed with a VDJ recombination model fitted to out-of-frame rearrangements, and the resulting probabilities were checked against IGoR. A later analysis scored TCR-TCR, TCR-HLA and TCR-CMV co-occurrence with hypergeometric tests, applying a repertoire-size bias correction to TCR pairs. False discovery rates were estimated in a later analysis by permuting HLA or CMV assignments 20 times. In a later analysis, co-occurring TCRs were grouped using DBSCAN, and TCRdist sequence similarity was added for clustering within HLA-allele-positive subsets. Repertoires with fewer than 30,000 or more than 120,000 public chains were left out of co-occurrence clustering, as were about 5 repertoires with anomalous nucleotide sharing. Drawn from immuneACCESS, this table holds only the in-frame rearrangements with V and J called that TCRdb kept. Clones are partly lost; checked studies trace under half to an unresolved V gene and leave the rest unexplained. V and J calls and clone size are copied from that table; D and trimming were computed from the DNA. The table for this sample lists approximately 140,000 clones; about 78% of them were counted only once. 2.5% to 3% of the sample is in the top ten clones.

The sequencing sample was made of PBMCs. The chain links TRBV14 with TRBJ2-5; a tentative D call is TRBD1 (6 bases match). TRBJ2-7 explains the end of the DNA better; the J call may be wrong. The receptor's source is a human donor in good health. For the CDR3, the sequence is CASSQEGQSYEQYF. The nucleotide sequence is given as TGTGCCAGCAGCCAAGAAGGACAGTCCTACGAGCAGTACTTC.